The source of this T cell receptor beta chain is a study of regulatory T cells in long-lasting Graves disease. Points from the study as a whole: Public clonotype sharing was higher in persistent than newly diagnosed patients.

Time point: newly diagnosed GD, antithyroid drugs for less than 3 months. RNA isolated from PBMCs was used to make the TCR library. It was American Thyroid Association guidelines that determined Graves' disease diagnosis. This clonotype was found a few times. What it recognizes is unknown. Construction of TCR beta libraries relied on iRepertoire HTBI primers and on Arm-PCR targeting CDR3 regions. TCRdb passed the multiplex PCR reads through MiXCR, listing each CDR3 protein once. This table holds some 560,000 distinct CDR3 sequences, about 15% found once. The same data also contributed to another study, on T cells in Graves' hyperthyroidism and ophthalmopathy. That source reports: Most thyroid clonotypes that were expanded above 0.001 also turned up in blood. Model output signaled ophthalmopathy a median about seven months ahead of onset.

The TCR comes from a woman aged 40 to 65 with Graves disease. The specimen comprised peripheral blood mononuclear cells (PBMCs), sampled at new diagnosis, from a patient treated with antithyroid drugs.

In DNA form, the CDR3 reads TGTGCCAGCAGCTTCGGGGTTAACCAAGATACGCAGTATTTT. Translation: CASSFGVNQDTQYF. The chain links TRBV7-2 to TRBJ2-3; maybe TRBD2 (5 bases). V shed 3 bases and J shed 5 bases, with 12 bases lying between them. Germline CDR1 and CDR2: SGHTA and FQGNSA. The CDR3 runs 14 residues.